The T cell receptor beta chain described here comes from a study of blood T cells in healthy people across ages (dated by TCRdb to between 2014 and 2017). Study-level background: Template switching captured roughly one uniquely barcoded TCR beta cDNA molecule per two T cells in model experiments. Using the same blood draw, the study looked at two additional independent replicas of 1 million unique cDNA reads for two donors, one aged 18 to 30 and the other aged 80 or older. Donors were grouped into four age groups: young (average about 15 years), middle-aged (roughly 40), aged (62) and long-lived (approximately 81). To track age-related changes in TCR beta repertoire diversity, the study relied on deep sequencing normalized with unique cDNA molecular identifiers. What the research found in general, with its limitations: Estimates of total diversity based on one million sequenced T cells were considered lower bounds and underestimates. Compared with the aged group, the long-lived group had more naive CD4+ T cells, fewer expanded clones and increased TCR diversity, suggesting age selection. As age increased, observed TCR beta diversity per million T cells dropped in a roughly linear way, and a significant reduction was already evident by age roughly 36. Observed TCR beta diversity correlated strongly with the percentage of naive T cells measured by flow cytometry. Conclusive comparison of naive and antigen-experienced compartments was prevented by the profiling of bulk unsorted PBMCs. Because donor CMV infection status was unknown, age-related changes in expanded clonotypes were potentially confounded.

With regard to this clonotype: The antigen it binds to is not known. No base-level quality is on record; no much larger clone is a single base apart.

Receptor libraries were prepared by 5' RACE. Sequenced on an Illumina HiSeq 2500. A second about 7 to 12 cycle PCR used a sample-barcoded 5' primer and a J-beta primer mix. A unique molecular identifier was introduced onto each TCR beta cDNA molecule by a template-switch 5' adaptor carrying 12 random nucleotides. Each sample yielded at least 2.5 million CDR3-containing paired-end reads. First-strand cDNA was synthesized from all RNA with the Mint cDNA synthesis kit, primed by a TRBC-specific oligonucleotide. After uracil-DNA glycosylase treatment, a first 18-cycle PCR used universal primers M1SS and BC2_uni_R on all cDNA. Under the source paper's analysis protocol: Normalization of each sample was performed by random selection of 1 million high-quality reads, each carrying a distinct molecular identifier. Reads with shared molecular identifiers were discarded instead of being binned into consensus sequences. MiTCR, with a Q25 quality threshold and the strictest error-elimination algorithm, was used for CDR3 identification, clonotype clustering and error correction. Lower-bound total TCR beta diversity was estimated with a nonparametric unseen species model using Euler transformation. TCRdb applied fastp at Q25 and MiXCR to the public reads, then kept only in-frame beta chains. Rows are unified per CDR3 protein, each entry keeping the most common DNA and genes. The V and J calls reflect TCRdb's pipeline rather than the authors' work. For this sample the table gives almost 550,000 distinct CDR3 sequences, of which 20% to 30% were detected only once. Together, the top ten hold roughly 9.4% of the sample.

CDR1 and CDR2 were assigned from the germline V gene (reference sequence) as MNHEY and SMNVEV. V lost 2 bases and J lost 10 bases; the stretch between them is 12 bases long. Including cysteine and phenylalanine, the CDR3 has 13 amino acids. This entry keeps only the CDR3 DNA: 39 bases, framed from base 1. The 35 to 40 donors, aged about 6 to 100 years, were systemically healthy Caucasian individuals from Russia. About 10 milliliters of peripheral blood were collected from each donor into EDTA-treated Vacutainer tubes. PBMCs were isolated by Ficoll-Paque density-gradient centrifugation, with at least 6 million obtained per sample. Total RNA, at least 6 micrograms per sample, was extracted from PBMCs with Trizol reagent. For every donor, flow cytometry on a PBMC aliquot measured the percentage of naive CD45RAhigh/CD27high T cells. These records were also assigned to another study, of T cells of mothers and their children. As the second publication notes: The donors were nine systemically healthy Caucasian individuals, made up of three mothers and their six children. cDNA synthesis consumed the entire amount of extracted RNA, loaded at around 1.5 ug RNA in each 15 ul reaction. In the second PCR, sample barcodes and 2-4 random nucleotides were introduced via the M1S primer. Over 8.5 million TCR beta CDR3 reads came from each mother, compared with a few million reads from each child. In both related and unrelated pairs, thymic selection shapes the output of TCR recombination in a similar way, with inherited differences having only a minor effect. Normalized repertoire overlap in related mother-child pairs was always slightly higher than in unrelated mother-child pairs, but the difference was never significant. No persistent microchimeric T cell clones were found, with a detection sensitivity of roughly 100 clones per million clonotypes. Deep NGS was used in the study to compare the TCR beta repertoires of mothers and children and to look for features that separate related mother-child pairs from unrelated individuals. The mean age was approximately 41 +/- 4 years for the mothers and approximately 11 +/- 4 years for the children. Libraries were sequenced on Illumina HiSeq 2000 with 100+100 nt paired-end reads after adapter ligation with NEBNext reagents. Mother and child libraries were prepared a month apart and sequenced in separate runs to prevent cross-contamination. Between about 500,000 and 2,100,000 distinct TCR beta clonotypes were identified per donor. Naive TCR beta clonotypes were estimated from low-frequency clonotypes matched to each donor's FACS-determined naive share, without sorting.

The sequence is built from TRBV27 and TRBJ1-5; the D gene lacks a confident call. This TCR was sampled from a boy younger than 18 in good health. The specimen was blood. The DNA sequence is given as TGTGCCAGCAGTTTACAGAGACGACAACCCCAGCATTTT. Protein translation: CASSLQRRQPQHF.